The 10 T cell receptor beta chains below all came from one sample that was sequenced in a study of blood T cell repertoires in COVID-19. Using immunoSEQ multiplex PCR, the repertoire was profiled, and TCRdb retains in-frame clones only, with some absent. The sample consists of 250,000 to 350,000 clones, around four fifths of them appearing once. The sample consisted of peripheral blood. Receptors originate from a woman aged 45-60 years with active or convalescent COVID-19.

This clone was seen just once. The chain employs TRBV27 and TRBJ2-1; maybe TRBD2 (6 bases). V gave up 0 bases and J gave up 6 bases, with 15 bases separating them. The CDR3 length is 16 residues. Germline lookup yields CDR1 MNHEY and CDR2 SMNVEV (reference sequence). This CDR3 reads CASSLSGGAGFNEQFF. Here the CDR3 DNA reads TGTGCCAGCAGTTTATCGGGCGGGGCTGGGTTCAATGAGCAGTTCTTC.

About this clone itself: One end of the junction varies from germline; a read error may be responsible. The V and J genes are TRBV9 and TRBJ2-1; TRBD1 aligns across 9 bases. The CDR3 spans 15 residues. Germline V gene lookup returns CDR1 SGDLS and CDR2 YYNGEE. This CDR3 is CASSLQGASCNEQFF. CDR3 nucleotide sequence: TGTGCCAGCAGCCTACAGGGGGCTTCCTGCAATGAGCAGTTCTTC.

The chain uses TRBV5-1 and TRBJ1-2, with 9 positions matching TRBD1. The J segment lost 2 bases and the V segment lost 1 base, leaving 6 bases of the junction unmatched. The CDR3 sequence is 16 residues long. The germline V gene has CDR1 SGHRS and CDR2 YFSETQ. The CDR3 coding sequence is TGCGCCAGCAGCTTGACAGGGGGCGCGGGGAACTATGGCTACACCTTC. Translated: CASSLTGGAGNYGYTF. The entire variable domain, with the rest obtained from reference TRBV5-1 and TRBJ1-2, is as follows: KAGVTQTPRYLIKTRGQQVTLSCSPISGHRSVSWYQQTPGQGLQFLFEYFSETQRNKGNFPGRFSGRQFSNSRSEMNVSTLELGDSALYLCASSLTGGAGNYGYTFGSGTRLTVV.

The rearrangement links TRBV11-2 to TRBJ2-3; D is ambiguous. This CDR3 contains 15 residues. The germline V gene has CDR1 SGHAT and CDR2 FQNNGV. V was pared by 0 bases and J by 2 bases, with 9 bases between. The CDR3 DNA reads TGTGCCAGCAGCTTAGATCTGGGCGTCACAGATACGCAGTATTTT. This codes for CASSLDLGVTDTQYF.

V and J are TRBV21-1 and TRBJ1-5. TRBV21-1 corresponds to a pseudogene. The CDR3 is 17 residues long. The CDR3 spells CASSFNPGRNSNQPQHF. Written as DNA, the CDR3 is TGTGCCAGCAGCTTCAACCCGGGTCGAAATAGCAATCAGCCCCAGCATTTT.

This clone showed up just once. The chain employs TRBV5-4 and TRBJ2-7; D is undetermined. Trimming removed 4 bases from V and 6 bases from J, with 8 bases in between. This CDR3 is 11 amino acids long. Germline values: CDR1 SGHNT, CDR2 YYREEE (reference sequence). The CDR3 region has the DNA TGTGCCAGCAGCGCTTTGAGCGAGCAGTACTTC. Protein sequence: CASSALSEQYF.

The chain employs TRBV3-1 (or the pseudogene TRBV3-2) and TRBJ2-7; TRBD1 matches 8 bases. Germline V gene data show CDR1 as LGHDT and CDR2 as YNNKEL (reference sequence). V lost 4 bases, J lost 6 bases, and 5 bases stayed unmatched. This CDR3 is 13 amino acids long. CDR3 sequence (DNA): TGTGCCAGCAGCCCGGGGACAGGTCGCGAGCAGTACTTC. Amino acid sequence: CASSPGTGREQYF.

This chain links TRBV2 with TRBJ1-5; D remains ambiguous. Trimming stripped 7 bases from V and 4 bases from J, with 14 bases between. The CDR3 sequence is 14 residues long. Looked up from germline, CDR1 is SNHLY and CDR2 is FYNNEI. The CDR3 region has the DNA TGTGCCAGCACAAATTACCAGGTGAATCAGCCCCAGCATTTT. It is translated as CASTNYQVNQPQHF.

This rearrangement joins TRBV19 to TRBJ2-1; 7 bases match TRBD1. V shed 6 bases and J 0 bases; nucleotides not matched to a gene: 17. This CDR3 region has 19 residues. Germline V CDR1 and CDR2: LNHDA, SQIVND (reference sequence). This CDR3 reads CASRRGTVQWPPSYNEQFF. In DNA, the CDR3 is TGTGCCAGTAGGAGGGGGACAGTCCAATGGCCACCCTCCTACAATGAGCAGTTCTTC.

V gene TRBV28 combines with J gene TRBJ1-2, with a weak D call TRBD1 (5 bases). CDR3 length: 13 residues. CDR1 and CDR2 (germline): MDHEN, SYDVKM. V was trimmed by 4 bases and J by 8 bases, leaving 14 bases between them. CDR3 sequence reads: CASSSPPNRGYTF. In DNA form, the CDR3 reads TGTGCCAGCAGTTCACCTCCGAACAGGGGCTACACCTTC.